One sample yielded the 13 T cell receptor beta chains listed below, sequenced in a study of T-cell reconstitution after alpha-beta-depleted transplantation in children. Construction of the TCRbeta library involved unique molecular identifiers. Using its own MiXCR run on the PCR reads, TCRdb lists one record per CDR3 protein. The data show some 390,000 distinct CDR3 sequences, around 20% seen once. Sample: PBMCs from the stem cell graft donor, taken from the stem cell graft. Every receptor here comes from a human donor who donated a stem cell graft to a child with acute myeloid leukemia.

This clonotype was counted a few times. The chain links TRBV5-1 to TRBJ1-5; TRBD1 is a possible D gene (5 bases). Germline CDR1 and CDR2: SGHRS and YFSETQ. The CDR3 sequence is 15 residues long. V gave up 2 bases and J gave up 2 bases, with 11 bases separating them. CDR3 protein: CASSLQDQGNQPQHF. CDR3 nucleotides: TGCGCCAGCAGCTTACAGGATCAGGGCAATCAGCCCCAGCATTTT.

This clonotype was seen many times. V is TRBV2 and J is TRBJ2-1, with TRBD2 matching 8 bases. The CDR3 has 16 residues. V was clipped by 6 bases and J by 5 bases; unmatched bases: 12. Germline-derived CDR1 and CDR2 are SNHLY and FYNNEI. As DNA, the CDR3 is TGTGCCAGCAGAAAGAGCCCGGGACTAGGTGACAATGAGCAGTTCTTC. Protein product: CASRKSPGLGDNEQFF.

This sequence joins TRBV4-1 and TRBJ2-5; D perhaps matches TRBD2 (5 bases). This CDR3 is built from 13 residues. Trimming left V 1 base short and J 5 bases short, with 8 bases between. The germline V gene encodes CDR1 MGHRA and CDR2 YSYEKL. The CDR3 sequence is CASSQGGVETQYF. As DNA, the CDR3 is TGCGCCAGCAGCCAAGGGGGAGTTGAGACCCAGTACTTC.

The V and J genes are TRBV5-1 and TRBJ2-1; weak D call: TRBD1 (5 bases). Trimming took off 4 bases at V and 4 bases at J, with 9 bases between the two ends. The CDR3 runs 13 residues. Germline V CDR1 and CDR2: SGHRS, YFSETQ. DNA for the CDR3: TGCGCCAGCAGCCTACAGGATTACAATGAGCAGTTCTTC. Translation gives CASSLQDYNEQFF.

The genes are TRBV20-1 and TRBJ2-2; possible D gene TRBD1, 6 bases. Looked up from germline, CDR1 is DFQATT and CDR2 is SNEGSKA (reference sequence). The CDR3 has 14 amino acids. V dropped 3 bases and J dropped 6 bases, with 14 bases sitting between them. In DNA, the CDR3 is TGCAGTGCTAGGGGAAACAGGGACCCCGGGGAGCTGTTTTTT. Protein sequence: CSARGNRDPGELFF.

The J gene is TRBJ2-7, the V gene TRBV7-9; TRBD2 aligns across 7 bases. Germline lookup yields CDR1 SEHNR and CDR2 FQNEAQ (reference sequence). CDR3 length: 13 amino acids. V shed 5 bases and J 5 bases; nucleotides not matched to a gene: 6. For the CDR3, the DNA is TGTGCCAGCAGCCGGACTAGTGCGGACGAGCAGTACTTC. Translation gives CASSRTSADEQYF.

This clonotype has just one count. DNA of the CDR3: TGTGCCAGCAGCAAGACCCTAGCGGGAGGGCCAGGCGAGCAGTACTTC. It encodes CASSKTLAGGPGEQYF. The V and J genes are TRBV7-9 and TRBJ2-7, with 12 bases lining up with TRBD2. The germline V gene encodes CDR1 SEHNR and CDR2 FQNEAQ (reference sequence). The junction had 11 bases not matched to a gene; V was cut back by 5 bases and J by 6 bases. The CDR3 is 16 residues long.

This clonotype was found a few times. This chain connects TRBV12-3 or TRBV12-4 to TRBJ2-7; D is unclear. V was shortened by 3 bases and J by 7 bases, with 13 bases between the two germline ends. The CDR3 runs to 13 residues. CDR3 DNA sequence: TGTGCCAGCAGTTTGAACGGTTTATGGGAGCAGTACTTC. Protein: CASSLNGLWEQYF.

This clonotype was detected only a few times. A read error may account for a junction end that differs from germline. This chain connects TRBV20-1 to TRBJ2-1; the match to TRBD2 covers 9 bases. From germline, CDR1 is DFQATT and CDR2 SNEGSKA (reference sequence). The CDR3 spans 17 residues. The CDR3 here is CCARDLLAGVDYNEQFF. CDR3 coding DNA: TGCTGTGCTAGAGATCTATTAGCGGGAGTCGACTACAATGAGCAGTTCTTC.

The chain recombines TRBV5-1 with TRBJ2-3; D not resolved. Germline loops: CDR1 SGHRS, CDR2 YFSETQ. The CDR3 loop spans 14 amino acids. V lost 6 bases and J 4 bases, leaving 15 bases between the germline ends. Here the CDR3 reads CASTDASGPDTQYF. CDR3 coding DNA: TGCGCCAGCACGGACGCCTCGGGTCCAGATACGCAGTATTTT.

Notes on this clonotype: A much larger clone lies one base from this, so it may be a read error. The chain combines TRBV6-1 with TRBJ1-2; 7 bases are shared with TRBD1. The germline V gene encodes CDR1 MNHNS and CDR2 SASEGT. The trim removed 10 bases at V and 7 bases at J, leaving 12 bases unmatched. The CDR3 is made up of 13 amino acids. The CDR3 DNA reads as TGTGCCAACAGGGGCGCCGGGTGGGGTGGCTACACCTTC. This encodes CANRGAGWGGYTF.

This clonotype was observed a handful of times. The J gene is TRBJ2-1, the V gene TRBV27; 8 nucleotides line up with TRBD2. CDR1 MNHEY and CDR2 SMNVEV come from the germline V gene (reference sequence). The CDR3 length is 18 residues. V gave up 7 bases and J gave up 0 bases; unmatched junction bases: 14. This chain's CDR3 is CASTPIGVSGISYNEQFF. The CDR3 DNA sequence: TGTGCCAGCACCCCGATTGGGGTTAGCGGGATCTCCTACAATGAGCAGTTCTTC.

The chain is built from TRBV27 and TRBJ2-7, with 9 positions matching TRBD2. The CDR3 is 16 residues long. CDR1 is MNHEY, CDR2 SMNVEV, per germline (reference sequence). V shed 4 bases and J 3 bases; nucleotides not matched to a gene: 10. The CDR3 DNA sequence: TGTGCCAGCAGTTCGTCGACTAGCGGATACCTCTACGAGCAGTACTTC. Its translation: CASSSSTSGYLYEQYF.